This passage covers 16 T cell receptor beta chains from one sample sequenced in a study of blood T cells in healthy people across ages. A J-beta primer mix and a sample-barcoded 5' primer were used in a second PCR of roughly 7 to 12 cycles. TCRdb redid the calling of the 5' RACE reads with MiXCR, one entry per CDR3 protein. The table records about 1 million distinct CDR3 sequences, over 35% of them present only once. The sequenced sample consisted of blood. All receptors come from a woman aged 60-70 years in good health.

A few counts support this clonotype. The V call is TRBV20-1, the J call TRBJ2-1; D gene unclear. Per the germline V gene, CDR1 is DFQATT and CDR2 is SNEGSKA (reference sequence). This CDR3 has 13 residues. V lost 1 base to trimming and J lost 4 bases, with 8 bases between them. The CDR3 region is CSARGAVYNEQFF. The CDR3 DNA reads TGCAGTGCTAGAGGGGCAGTTTACAATGAGCAGTTCTTC.

This clonotype was recorded at least ten times. J is TRBJ2-7 and V is TRBV21-1. TRBV21-1 is a known pseudogene. The CDR3 sequence is 16 residues long. In nucleotides, the CDR3 is TGTGCCAGCAGCAAAGGGACGGATGGACGCGCCTACGAGCAGTACTTC. It yields the protein CASSKGTDGRAYEQYF.

V gene TRBV28 combines with J gene TRBJ2-3; possibly TRBD2 for D (5 bases). Trimming took off 4 bases at V and 4 bases at J, with 15 bases between the two ends. The germline V gene encodes CDR1 MDHEN and CDR2 SYDVKM. This CDR3 has 15 amino acids. The CDR3 DNA reads TGTGCCAGCAGTTCCGGAGGCGCGGGTGCAGATACGCAGTATTTT. The encoded protein is CASSSGGAGADTQYF.

The V gene is TRBV6-5, the J gene TRBJ2-5; tentatively, D is TRBD2 (6 bases). TRBJ2-7 matches the DNA end more closely, so the J call is doubtful. The CDR3 extends over 15 amino acids. Per germline, CDR1 MNHEY and CDR2 SVGAGI. The CDR3 DNA reads TGTGCCAGCACCCCTAGCGCAGAGACTCGAGACGAGCAGTACTTC. Its protein product is CASTPSAETRDEQYF.

The rearrangement joins TRBV6-6 to TRBJ2-5; D is unclear. The V end was cut by 7 bases, the J end by 4 bases, with 16 bases between. This CDR3 is 14 amino acids long. Germline lookup yields CDR1 MNHNY and CDR2 SVGAGI (reference sequence). The CDR3 DNA is TGTGCCAGCAAACCCAGGCAGGTAGGAGAGACCCAGTACTTC. Its translation: CASKPRQVGETQYF.

The DNA of the CDR3 is TGCGCCAGCAGCGTACTCGCAAGCTCCTACAATGAGCAGTTCTTC. It specifies CASSVLASSYNEQFF. The chain has TRBV5-1 and TRBJ2-1; D remains unclear. With 4 bases removed from V and 0 bases from J, the gap between germline ends came to 11 bases. Germline CDR1 reads SGHRS; CDR2 reads YFSETQ. This CDR3 is built from 15 residues.

Concerning this clonotype itself: This sequence may be a read error, since a much larger clone differs from it by one base. The chain recombines TRBV10-3 with TRBJ2-5, with 7 bases matching TRBD1. CDR1 ENHRY and CDR2 SYGVKD come from the germline V gene. The CDR3 is made up of 13 amino acids. The junction had 14 bases not matched to a gene; V was cut back by 6 bases and J by 13 bases. Here the CDR3 DNA reads TGTGCCATCAGGAGGGACAGCTCCTACGAGCGGTACTTC. Protein sequence: CAIRRDSSYERYF.

A few counts support this clonotype. The gene calls are TRBV27 and TRBJ2-3; D possibly corresponds to TRBD2 (6 bases). The germline CDR1 and CDR2 sequences are MNHEY and SMNVEV (reference sequence). V dropped 3 bases and J dropped 6 bases, with 19 bases sitting between them. The length of the CDR3 is 16 residues. CDR3 nucleotide sequence: TGTGCCAGCAGTTTCGGTCTTACGGCGGGGCGCGATACGCAGTATTTT. Translating it yields CASSFGLTAGRDTQYF.

The V call is TRBV2, the J call TRBJ1-4; D possibly corresponds to TRBD1 (5 bases). Germline V gene lookup returns CDR1 SNHLY and CDR2 FYNNEI. The CDR3 runs to 14 residues. The germline V and J ends were trimmed by 1 base and 7 bases, with 10 bases remaining between them. The CDR3 DNA follows: TGTGCCAGCAGTGAAGGCAGGGTGTTTGAAAAACTGTTTTTT. Protein sequence: CASSEGRVFEKLFF. The full variable domain, in which reference TRBV2 and TRBJ1-4 provide the parts outside the CDR3, is EPEVTQTPSHQVTQMGQEVILRCVPISNHLYFYWYRQILGQKVEFLVSFYNNEISEKSEIFDDQFSVERPDGSNFTLKIRSTKLEDSAMYFCASSEGRVFEKLFFGSGTQLSVL.

This clonotype showed up just once. The CDR3 reads CASSRVAGKAHEQYF. CDR3 bases: TGTGCCAGCAGTCGAGTAGCGGGAAAGGCCCACGAGCAGTACTTC. This chain uses TRBV2 with TRBJ2-7; 8 nucleotides align to TRBD2. Trimming at V came to 5 bases and at J to 5 bases, leaving 11 bases not matched to a gene. The CDR3 is 15 residues long. Germline V CDR1 and CDR2: SNHLY, FYNNEI. Together with reference TRBV2 and TRBJ2-7, the CDR3 gives the full variable domain: EPEVTQTPSHQVTQMGQEVILRCVPISNHLYFYWYRQILGQKVEFLVSFYNNEISEKSEIFDDQFSVERPDGSNFTLKIRSTKLEDSAMYFCASSRVAGKAHEQYFGPGTRLTVT.

This rearrangement joins TRBV30 to TRBJ2-7; 9 bases are shared with TRBD2. The CDR3 is made up of 17 amino acids. Germline V gives CDR1 GTSNPN, CDR2 SVGIG (reference sequence). J lost 3 bases, V lost 4 bases, and 16 bases had no gene match. This chain's CDR3 is CAWIPRPAGLAVYEQYF. CDR3 DNA: TGTGCCTGGATCCCGAGGCCCGCGGGACTAGCTGTCTACGAGCAGTACTTC.

The chain combines TRBV4-1 with TRBJ2-5; TRBD2 matches 12 bases. The CDR3 totals 16 residues. Germline V gene data show CDR1 as MGHRA and CDR2 as YSYEKL. Germline trimming cut 1 base from V and 9 bases from J; bases unmatched to any gene: 9. CDR3 bases: TGCGCCAGCAGCCAAGTCGGGCTAGCGGGAGGGGAGGCCCAGTACTTC. As protein: CASSQVGLAGGEAQYF.

In this sample, this clonotype turned up many times. V usage is TRBV5-1 and J usage is TRBJ2-7, with D uncertain. Germline V gene lookup returns CDR1 SGHRS and CDR2 YFSETQ. This CDR3 contains 14 residues. V lost 2 bases and J 1 base, leaving 10 bases between the germline ends. The CDR3: CASSFGVSSYEQYF. The CDR3 bases are TGCGCCAGCAGCTTCGGAGTTAGTTCCTACGAGCAGTACTTC.

This clonotype was detected a few times. The chain employs TRBV12-3 or TRBV12-4 and TRBJ2-3; no clear D. The CDR3 runs to 14 residues. V was trimmed by 3 bases and J by 2 bases, leaving 9 bases between them. In DNA, the CDR3 is TGTGCCAGCAGTTTTCTCCGAAACACAGATACGCAGTATTTT. It yields the protein CASSFLRNTDTQYF.

This clonotype was picked up a small number of times. The chain couples TRBV29-1 to TRBJ1-1, with TRBD1 as a possible D gene (5 bases). The V and J ends lost 3 bases and 1 base respectively, with 9 bases between them. This CDR3 has 13 residues. Germline CDR1 SQVTM, CDR2 ANQGSEA. Here the CDR3 reads CSVDAGWNTEAFF. The CDR3, as DNA: TGCAGCGTTGATGCAGGGTGGAACACTGAAGCTTTCTTT.

A note on this clonotype: A much more abundant neighbour one base away suggests this may be a read error. The chain combines TRBV29-1 with TRBJ2-5; a weak D match, TRBD2 (7 bases). The CDR3 is made up of 11 amino acids. CDR1 is SQVTM and CDR2 is ANQGSEA in the germline V gene. The CDR3 DNA follows: TGCGGCGGGGGACAAAAAGAGACCCAGTACTTC. Encoded protein: CGGGQKETQYF.